This T cell receptor beta chain was sequenced in a study of blood T cell repertoires in COVID-19. Produced via immunoSEQ multiplex PCR; TCRdb's table is partial and in-frame only. The table includes about 140,000 clones, just under 80% detected once. Looked up from germline, CDR1 is SGHDN and CDR2 is FVKESK. This CDR3 comprises 17 residues. The V and J ends lost 2 bases and 5 bases respectively, with 21 bases between them. The TCR comes from a woman aged 55-75 years with acute or convalescent COVID-19. The sequenced material came from peripheral blood. The chain joins TRBV14 to TRBJ1-1; possibly TRBD1 for D (6 bases). The CDR3 DNA reads TGTGCCAGCAGCCAACCGAAGCAAGGACAAGGGGGAACTGAAGCTTTCTTT. The encoded protein is CASSQPKQGQGGTEAFF.